The rows below give T cell receptor beta chains drawn from one sample of a study of human T cells and chemical hapten exposure. TCRdb ran MiXCR on the RACE reads and lists one entry per CDR3 protein. The data show around 130,000 distinct CDR3 sequences, roughly 9.5% seen once. The specimen was whole blood. Receptors originate from a male donor in good health. Some clones in this sample may be carry-over from other donors' samples. CDR3s include the opening cysteine and the closing phenylalanine or tryptophan. The D gene is left open where the match is weak. Rows may omit the clone size; those that give it use once, few, many or a size class.

v_call,clone_size,j_call,d_call,cdr3_nt,cdr3_aa
TRBV18,few,TRBJ2-6,TRBD1,TGTGCCAGCTCAGCAGGGGACAGGGATGTCTTCTATGGGGCCAACGTCCTGACTTTC,CASSAGDRDVFYGANVLTF
TRBV6-5,.,TRBJ1-2,TRBD1,TGTGCCAGCAGTTACTCCGGGACAGGGACTTATGGCTACACCTTC,CASSYSGTGTYGYTF
TRBV5-1,.,TRBJ2-7,.,TGCGCCAGCAGCCCCCCATCCGGCTACGAGCAGTACTTC,CASSPPSGYEQYF
TRBV20-1,few,TRBJ2-3,.,TGCAGTGCGACATCCATTGGGGGGAACTTTCCCACAGATACGCAGTATTTT,CSATSIGGNFPTDTQYF
TRBV20-1,.,TRBJ1-1,.,TGCAGTGCCCCCGACAGGAACACTGAAGCTTTCTTT,CSAPDRNTEAFF
TRBV2,.,TRBJ1-6,.,TGTGCCAGCAAAATCCGGGAGTTTAATTCACCCCTCCACTTT,CASKIREFNSPLHF
TRBV5-4,once,TRBJ2-3,.,TGTGCCAGCAGCTTGACTTTGGGGATCACAGATACGCAGTATTTT,CASSLTLGITDTQYF
TRBV10-3,.,TRBJ1-5,TRBD1,TGTGCCATCAGTGAAAGGGTCACAGGGGCAAACAATCAGCCCCAGCATTTT,CAISERVTGANNQPQHF
TRBV7-8,.,TRBJ1-1,.,TGTGCCAGCAGCCACCAGGGGACCTACACTGAAGCTTTCTTT,CASSHQGTYTEAFF
TRBV4-1,many,TRBJ2-2,.,TGCGCCAGCAGCCAAGAGCCGGCGGGGCCCTCCTTAAGGGAGCTGTTTTTT,CASSQEPAGPSLRELFF
TRBV7-2,few,TRBJ1-5,.,TGTGCCAGCAGCTCTACCTCTCAGCCCCAGCATTTT,CASSSTSQPQHF
TRBV12-3/TRBV12-4,.,TRBJ2-3,.,TGTGCCAGCAGTTTCCAGGGTAGGGATACGCAGTATTTT,CASSFQGRDTQYF
TRBV6-6,many,TRBJ1-6,.,TGTGCCAGCAGTCCGGGGACGGCACAGATCTATAATTCACCCCTCCACTTT,CASSPGTAQIYNSPLHF
TRBV11-2,.,TRBJ1-1,.,TGTGTCAGCAGCTTAGTTCCAGGGGACACTGTAGCTTTCTTT,CVSSLVPGDTVAFF
TRBV13,many,TRBJ2-1,TRBD2,TGTGCCAGCAGCCCAGGACTAGTTCCAAATGAGCAGTTCTTC,CASSPGLVPNEQFF
TRBV5-1,many,TRBJ2-1,.,TGCGCCAGCAGCTCCTCCGGGAACTACAATGAGCAGTTCTTC,CASSSSGNYNEQFF
TRBV24-1,few,TRBJ2-6,.,TGTGCCACCAGTGATTCGGGACCTGGGGCCAACGTCCTGACTTTC,CATSDSGPGANVLTF
TRBV6-2/TRBV6-3,.,TRBJ1-1,.,TGTGCCAGCAAGGCCAGGGTACGGGGGAACACTGAAGCTTTCTTT,CASKARVRGNTEAFF
TRBV20-1,many,TRBJ1-5,TRBD1,TGCAGTGCCTGGGACAGGGGAGATCAGCCCCAGCATTTT,CSAWDRGDQPQHF
TRBV5-1,.,TRBJ2-3,TRBD2,TGCGCCAGCAGCTTGGCCGGGCGGGAGAGCACAGATACGCAGTATTTT,CASSLAGRESTDTQYF
TRBV3-1,few,TRBJ2-3,TRBD2,TGTGCCAGCAGCCAAGATTATGGCGGGAGGGCGGGAGATACGCAGTATTTT,CASSQDYGGRAGDTQYF
TRBV12-3/TRBV12-4,.,TRBJ1-3,.,TGTGCCAGCAGTTTAATCCCAGGGAACACCATATATTTT,CASSLIPGNTIYF
TRBV20-1,few,TRBJ2-2,.,TGCAGTGCTAGTGGCCAGTCGAACACCGGGGAGCTGTTTTTT,CSASGQSNTGELFF
TRBV7-9,few,TRBJ2-2,TRBD1,TGTGCCAGCAGCTTAGCGTTGGGACAGGGGAGCACCGGGGAGCTGTTTTTT,CASSLALGQGSTGELFF
TRBV12-3/TRBV12-4,many,TRBJ2-1,TRBD2,TGTGCCAGCAGTATGCTAGCGGGGGGAGACTACAATGAGCAGTTCTTC,CASSMLAGGDYNEQFF
TRBV12-3/TRBV12-4,few,TRBJ2-4,TRBD1,TGTGCCAGCAGGGACAGGGCCCCCAAAAACATTCAGTACTTC,CASRDRAPKNIQYF
TRBV12-3/TRBV12-4,many,TRBJ1-1,.,TGTGCCAGCACTCCCGGTCCCACAGGGCAGAACACTGAAGCTTTCTTT,CASTPGPTGQNTEAFF
TRBV4-3,few,TRBJ2-7,TRBD1,TGCGCCAGCAGCCAGATACCGGGACAGGGCTACGAGCAGTACTTC,CASSQIPGQGYEQYF
TRBV6-1,many,TRBJ2-3,.,TGTGCCAGCAGTGAAGCGCGACAGGAGCCGTATTTT,CASSEARQEPYF
TRBV5-6,.,TRBJ2-2,.,TGTGCCAGCATCCAGACCGGGGACACCGGGGAGCTGTTTTTT,CASIQTGDTGELFF
TRBV9,.,TRBJ2-3,.,TGTGCCAGCAGCGCGGCGAGAGATACGCAGTATTTT,CASSAARDTQYF
TRBV19,few,TRBJ2-2,.,TGTGCCAGTAGTATAGATCAGTCTAGCTCCGGGGAGCTGTTTTTT,CASSIDQSSSGELFF
TRBV7-9,.,TRBJ1-2,.,TGTGCCAGCAGCTTAGCAGGGGAAAATGGCTACACCTTC,CASSLAGENGYTF
TRBV7-9,many,TRBJ1-1,.,TGTGCCAGCAGCTTAGTTCCCCAGGGAAACACTGAAGCTTTCTTT,CASSLVPQGNTEAFF
TRBV5-4,.,TRBJ2-3,TRBD2,TGTGCCAGCAGCCCCGGACTAGCCGAAAGCACAGATACGCAGTATTTT,CASSPGLAESTDTQYF
TRBV12-5,few,TRBJ2-1,TRBD2,TGTGCTAGTGGAAGACAGGTTATAGCGGGATTAACCTACAATGAGCAGTTCTTC,CASGRQVIAGLTYNEQFF
TRBV12-3/TRBV12-4,few,TRBJ2-1,TRBD2,TGTGCCAGCAGCCCTAGCGGGACCCTCCCCAATGAGCAGTTCTTC,CASSPSGTLPNEQFF